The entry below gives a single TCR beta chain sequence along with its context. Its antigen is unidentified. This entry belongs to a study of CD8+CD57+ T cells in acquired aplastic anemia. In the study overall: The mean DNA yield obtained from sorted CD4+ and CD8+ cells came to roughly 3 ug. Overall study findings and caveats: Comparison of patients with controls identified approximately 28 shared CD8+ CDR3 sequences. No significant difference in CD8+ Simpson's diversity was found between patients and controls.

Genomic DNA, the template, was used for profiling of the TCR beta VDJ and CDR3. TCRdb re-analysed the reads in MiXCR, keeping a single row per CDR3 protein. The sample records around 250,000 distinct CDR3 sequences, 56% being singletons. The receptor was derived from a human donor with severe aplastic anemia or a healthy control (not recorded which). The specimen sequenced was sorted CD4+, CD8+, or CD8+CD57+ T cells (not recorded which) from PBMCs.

The CDR3 here is CASRSEPFSNQPQHF. The CDR3 region has the DNA TGTGCCAGTAGGTCGGAACCTTTTTCTAATCAGCCCCAGCATTTT. The V call is TRBV12-3 or TRBV12-4, the J call TRBJ1-5, with D unclear. The CDR3 consists of 15 residues. Trimming removed 9 bases at V and 4 bases at J, with 19 bases between.